This T cell receptor (beta chain) was sequenced for a study of blood T cells in healthy people across ages. The V gene's germline CDR1 is MNHEY and CDR2 SMNVEV (reference sequence). This CDR3 is built from 12 residues. V lost 6 bases, J lost 4 bases, and 8 bases lay in between. Alongside a J-beta primer mix, a sample-barcoded 5' primer served in a second PCR lasting 7 to 11 cycles. One entry per CDR3 protein, called by TCRdb with MiXCR from the 5' RACE reads. The sample records some 1 million distinct CDR3 sequences, roughly 45% being singletons. The V and J genes are TRBV27 and TRBJ2-3; maybe TRBD1 (5 bases). Sequenced material: blood. The sequence was obtained from a woman aged 55-69 years in good health. The CDR3 DNA reads as TGTGCCAGCAGACCAGGGTCAGATACGCAGTATTTT. Its protein product is CASRPGSDTQYF.